This TCR beta chain derives from a study of Ad26.COV2.S vaccination and SARS-CoV-2 variants. Sequenced by immunoSEQ multiplex PCR; TCRdb stores in-frame clones only, minus some. The sample includes around 86,000 clones, 82% of them seen just once. Study results and limitations: Vaccine recipients posted higher spike-specific TCR breadth than their placebo counterparts.

V was cut by 7 bases and J by 1 base, with 13 bases left in between. The CDR3 length is 14 residues. Per germline, CDR1 MNHEY and CDR2 SVGEGT. As to this clone: Its specificity is not known.

Sequenced material: peripheral blood, taken after recovery from COVID-19. This clonotype originated in a human donor who had recovered from COVID-19. This sequence joins TRBV6-2 or TRBV6-3 and TRBJ1-1; no reliable D call. CDR3: CASTPAYSNTEAFF. The DNA for the CDR3 is TGTGCCAGCACCCCCGCTTACTCGAACACTGAAGCTTTCTTT.